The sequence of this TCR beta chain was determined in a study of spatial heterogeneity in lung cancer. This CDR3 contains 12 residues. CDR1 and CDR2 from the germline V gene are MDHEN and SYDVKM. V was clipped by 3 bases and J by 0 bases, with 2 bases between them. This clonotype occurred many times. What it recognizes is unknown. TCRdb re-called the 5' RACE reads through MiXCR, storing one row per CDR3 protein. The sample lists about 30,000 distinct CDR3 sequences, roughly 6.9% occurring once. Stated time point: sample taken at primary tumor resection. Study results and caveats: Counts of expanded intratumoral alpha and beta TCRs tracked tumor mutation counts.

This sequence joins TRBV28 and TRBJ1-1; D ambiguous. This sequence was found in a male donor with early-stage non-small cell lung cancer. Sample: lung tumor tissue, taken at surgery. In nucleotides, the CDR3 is TGTGCCAGCAGTTTCGTGAACACTGAAGCTTTCTTT. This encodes CASSFVNTEAFF.